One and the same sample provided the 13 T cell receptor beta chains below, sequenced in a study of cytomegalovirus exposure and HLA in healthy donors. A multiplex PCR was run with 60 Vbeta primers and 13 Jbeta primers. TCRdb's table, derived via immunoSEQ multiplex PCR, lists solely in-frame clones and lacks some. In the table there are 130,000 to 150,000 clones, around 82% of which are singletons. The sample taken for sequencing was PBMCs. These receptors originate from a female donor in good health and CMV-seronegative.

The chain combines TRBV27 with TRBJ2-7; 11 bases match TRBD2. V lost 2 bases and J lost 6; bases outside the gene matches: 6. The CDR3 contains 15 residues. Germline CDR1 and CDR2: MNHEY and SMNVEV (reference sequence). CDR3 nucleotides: TGTGCCAGCAGTTTAGTCCGAACTAGCGGGGGCGAGCAGTACTTC. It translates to CASSLVRTSGGEQYF.

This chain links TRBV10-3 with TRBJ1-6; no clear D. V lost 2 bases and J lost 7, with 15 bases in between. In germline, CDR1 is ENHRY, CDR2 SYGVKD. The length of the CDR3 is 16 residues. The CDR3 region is CAISEATGSRNSPLHF. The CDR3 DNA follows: TGTGCCATCAGTGAGGCGACCGGGTCAAGAAATTCACCCCTCCACTTT.

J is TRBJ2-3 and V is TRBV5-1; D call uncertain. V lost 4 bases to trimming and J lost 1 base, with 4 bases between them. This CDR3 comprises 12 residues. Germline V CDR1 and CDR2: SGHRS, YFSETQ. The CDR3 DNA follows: TGCGCCAGCAGCCTTCGCACAGATACGCAGTATTTT. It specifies CASSLRTDTQYF.

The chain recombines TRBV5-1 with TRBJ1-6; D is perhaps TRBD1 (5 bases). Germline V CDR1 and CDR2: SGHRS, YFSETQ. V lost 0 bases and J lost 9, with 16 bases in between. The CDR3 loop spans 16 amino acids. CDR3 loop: CASSLESAGGTSPLHF. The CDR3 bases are TGCGCCAGCAGCTTGGAATCCGCGGGGGGGACTTCACCCCTCCACTTT.

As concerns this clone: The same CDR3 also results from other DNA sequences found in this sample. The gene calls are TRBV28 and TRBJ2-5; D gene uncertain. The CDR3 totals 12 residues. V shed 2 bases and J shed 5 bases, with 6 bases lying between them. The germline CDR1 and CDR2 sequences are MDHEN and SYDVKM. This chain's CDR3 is CASSLSRETQYF. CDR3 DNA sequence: TGTGCCAGCAGTTTAAGTCGGGAGACCCAGTACTTC.

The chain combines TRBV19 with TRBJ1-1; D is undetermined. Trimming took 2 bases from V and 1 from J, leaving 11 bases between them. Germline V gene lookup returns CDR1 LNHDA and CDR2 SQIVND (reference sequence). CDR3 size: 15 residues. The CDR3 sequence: CASSINNGGNTEAFF. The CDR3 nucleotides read TGTGCCAGTAGTATAAATAATGGAGGGAACACTGAAGCTTTCTTT. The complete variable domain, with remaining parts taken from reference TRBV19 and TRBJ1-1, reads DGGITQSPKYLFRKEGQNVTLSCEQNLNHDAMYWYRQDPGQGLRLIYYSQIVNDFQKGDIAEGYSVSREKKESFPLTVTSAQKNPTAFYLCASSINNGGNTEAFFGQGTRLTVV.

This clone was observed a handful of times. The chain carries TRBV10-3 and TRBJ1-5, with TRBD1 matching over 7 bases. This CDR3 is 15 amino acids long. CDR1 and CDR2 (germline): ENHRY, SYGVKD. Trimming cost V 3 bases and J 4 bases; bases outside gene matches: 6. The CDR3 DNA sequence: TGTGCCATCAGTGATGCGGGACAGATAAATCAGCCCCAGCATTTT. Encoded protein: CAISDAGQINQPQHF.

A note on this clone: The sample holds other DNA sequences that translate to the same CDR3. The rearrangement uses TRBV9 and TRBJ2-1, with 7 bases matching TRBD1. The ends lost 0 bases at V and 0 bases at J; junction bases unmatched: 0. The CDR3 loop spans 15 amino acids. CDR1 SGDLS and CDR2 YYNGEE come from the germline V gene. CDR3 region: CASSVGDSSYNEQFF. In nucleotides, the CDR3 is TGTGCCAGCAGCGTAGGGGACAGCTCCTACAATGAGCAGTTCTTC.

The CDR3 region is CASSYFFEQYF. The CDR3 bases are TGTGCCAGCAGTTACTTCTTCGAGCAGTACTTC. The chain couples TRBV6-6 to TRBJ2-7; D gene uncertain. Trimming took off 1 base at V and 6 bases at J, with 4 bases between the two ends. The CDR3 consists of 11 residues. Germline V gives CDR1 MNHNY, CDR2 SVGAGI (reference sequence).

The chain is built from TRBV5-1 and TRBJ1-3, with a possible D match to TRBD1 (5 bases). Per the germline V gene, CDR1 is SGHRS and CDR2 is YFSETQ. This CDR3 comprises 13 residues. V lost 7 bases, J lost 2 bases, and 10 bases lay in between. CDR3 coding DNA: TGCGCCAGCGGGGTAGGGGCTGGAAACACCATATATTTT. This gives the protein CASGVGAGNTIYF.

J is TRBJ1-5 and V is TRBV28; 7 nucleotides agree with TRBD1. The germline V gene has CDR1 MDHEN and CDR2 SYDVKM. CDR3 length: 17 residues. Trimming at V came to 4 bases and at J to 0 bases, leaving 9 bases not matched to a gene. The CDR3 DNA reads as TGTGCCAGCAGTTACTCCGGGACAGCCGATAGCAATCAGCCCCAGCATTTT. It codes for CASSYSGTADSNQPQHF.

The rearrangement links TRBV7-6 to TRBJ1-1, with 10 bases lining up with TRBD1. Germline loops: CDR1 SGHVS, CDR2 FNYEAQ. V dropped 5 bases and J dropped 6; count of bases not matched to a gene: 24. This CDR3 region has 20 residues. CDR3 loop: CASSTGGDRGAGWAFAEAFF. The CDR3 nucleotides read TGTGCCAGCAGCACCGGTGGGGACAGGGGCGCAGGATGGGCATTCGCTGAAGCTTTCTTT.

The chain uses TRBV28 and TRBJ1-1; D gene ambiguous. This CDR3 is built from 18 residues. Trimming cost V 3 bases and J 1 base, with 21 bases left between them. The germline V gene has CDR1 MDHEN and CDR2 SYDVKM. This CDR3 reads CASSLDPRTDRTNTEAFF. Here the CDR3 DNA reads TGTGCCAGCAGTTTGGATCCCCGGACTGATAGAACGAACACTGAAGCTTTCTTT.